This TCR beta chain was captured in a study of regulatory T cells in long-lasting Graves disease. The CDR3 is made up of 18 amino acids. The V segment lost 6 bases and the J segment 3 bases; nucleotides outside the gene matches: 10. CDR1 and CDR2 (germline): SGHTA, FQGTGA. Time point described: newly diagnosed GD, antithyroid drugs for less than 3 months. There was RNA extracted from PBMCs, and the TCR library was made from it. Collection of peripheral blood (roughly 9.7 milliliters) was done using EDTA tubes. This clonotype was found a few times. Antigen: not known. Arm-PCR of CDR3 regions and iRepertoire HTBI primers were used to build TCR beta libraries. TCRdb independently ran MiXCR on the multiplex PCR reads; one entry per CDR3 protein. Among 350,000 to 450,000 distinct CDR3 sequences listed, roughly 15% were seen once. Study outcomes and limitations: Under persistent disease, TRBV28, TRBJ1-2 and TRBJ2-5 were used preferentially.

The data were also submitted as part of a second study, on T cells in Graves' hyperthyroidism and ophthalmopathy. That paper notes: The authors deemed Graves' hyperthyroidism stable absent ophthalmopathy progression within 18 months. In blood, most of the thyroid clonotypes expanded above 0.001 were also present.

The chain employs TRBV7-3 and TRBJ2-1; 14 nucleotides line up with TRBD2. Sequenced material: peripheral blood mononuclear cells (PBMCs), taken at new diagnosis, from a patient treated with antithyroid drugs. The sequence came from a woman in her thirties or forties with Graves disease. The DNA of the CDR3 is TGTGCCAGCAGTCGGGGGACTAGCGGGAGAAATTACTACAATGAGCAGTTCTTC. Protein product: CASSRGTSGRNYYNEQFF.